This note documents a single TCR beta chain sequence. Its antigen remains unknown. J lost 6 bases, V lost 0 bases, and 4 bases had no gene match. The CDR3 length is 14 residues. The germline CDR1 and CDR2 sequences are SQVTM and ANQGSEA. As to treatment: over 15 received Ad26.COV2.S at low or high dose, single or two shots; 5 received placebo; per-sample allocation not given. Collection of samples fell on day 63 after the first vaccine or placebo injection. The data stem from a study of Ad26.COV2.S vaccination and SARS-CoV-2 variants. Study in general: Intramuscular Ad26.COV2.S doses were given once or twice, 56 days apart.

Repertoires were generated with immunoSEQ multiplex PCR, while TCRdb's copy carries only in-frame clones and drops some. The sample carries 350,000 to 400,000 clones, approximately 90% recorded once. Notes on the study in general: Responses of T cells in total may have been underestimated by the TCR breadth and depth analyses.

This receptor was obtained from a person aged 18-65 years who received the Ad26.COV2.S COVID-19 vaccine or a placebo. The material was peripheral blood, obtained in a trial of Ad26.COV2.S vaccine versus placebo. This chain connects TRBV29-1 to TRBJ2-7; 11 positions agree with TRBD1. The CDR3 spells CSVEEGTGGSEQYF. The DNA for the CDR3 is TGCAGCGTTGAAGAGGGGACAGGGGGTAGCGAGCAGTACTTC.